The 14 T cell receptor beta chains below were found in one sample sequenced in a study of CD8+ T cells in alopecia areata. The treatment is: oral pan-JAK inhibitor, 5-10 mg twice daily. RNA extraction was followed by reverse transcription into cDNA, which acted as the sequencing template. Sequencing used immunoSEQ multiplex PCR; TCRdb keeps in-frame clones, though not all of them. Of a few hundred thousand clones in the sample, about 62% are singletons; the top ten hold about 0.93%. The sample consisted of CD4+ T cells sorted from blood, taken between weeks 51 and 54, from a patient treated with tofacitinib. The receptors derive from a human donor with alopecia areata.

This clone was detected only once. The DNA of the CDR3 is TGTGCCAGCAGCACCTCTAGAACAGATACGCAGTATTTT. Its protein product is CASSTSRTDTQYF. J is TRBJ2-3 and V is TRBV7-2; D ambiguous. CDR1 and CDR2 (germline): SGHTA, FQGNSA. V was pared by 5 bases and J by 3 bases, with 9 bases between. The CDR3 is made up of 13 amino acids.

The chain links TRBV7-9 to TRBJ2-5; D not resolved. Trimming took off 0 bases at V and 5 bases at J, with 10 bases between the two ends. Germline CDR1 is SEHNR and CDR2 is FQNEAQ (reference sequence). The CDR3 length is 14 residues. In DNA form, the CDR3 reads TGTGCCAGCAGCTTAGCCCCCCCCGGGGAGACCCAGTACTTC. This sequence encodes CASSLAPPGETQYF.

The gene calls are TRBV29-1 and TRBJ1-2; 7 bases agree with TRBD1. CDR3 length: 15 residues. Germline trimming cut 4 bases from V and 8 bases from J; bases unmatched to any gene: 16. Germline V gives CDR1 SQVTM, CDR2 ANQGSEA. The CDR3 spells CSVVKSKAGGEGYTF. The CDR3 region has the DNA TGCAGCGTTGTTAAATCTAAAGCAGGGGGAGAAGGCTACACCTTC.

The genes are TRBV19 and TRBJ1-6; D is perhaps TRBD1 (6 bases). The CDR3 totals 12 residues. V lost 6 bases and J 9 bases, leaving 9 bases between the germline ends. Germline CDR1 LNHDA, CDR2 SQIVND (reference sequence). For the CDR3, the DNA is TGTGCCAGTAGGCCAGGGGTTTCACCCCTCCACTTT. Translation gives CASRPGVSPLHF.

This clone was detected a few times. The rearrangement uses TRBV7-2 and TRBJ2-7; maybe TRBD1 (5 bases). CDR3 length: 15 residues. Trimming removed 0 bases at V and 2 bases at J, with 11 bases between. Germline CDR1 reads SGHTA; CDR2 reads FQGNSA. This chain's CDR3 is CASSLAARVTYEQYF. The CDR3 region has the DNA TGTGCCAGCAGCTTAGCGGCCAGGGTAACCTACGAGCAGTACTTC.

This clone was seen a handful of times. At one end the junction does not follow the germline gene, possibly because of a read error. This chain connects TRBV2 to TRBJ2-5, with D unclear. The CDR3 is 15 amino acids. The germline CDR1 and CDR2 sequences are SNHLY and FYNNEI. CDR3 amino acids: CASIEETGLRETQYF. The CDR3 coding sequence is TGTGCCAGCATTGAAGAGACTGGGCTTAGGGAGACCCAGTACTTC.

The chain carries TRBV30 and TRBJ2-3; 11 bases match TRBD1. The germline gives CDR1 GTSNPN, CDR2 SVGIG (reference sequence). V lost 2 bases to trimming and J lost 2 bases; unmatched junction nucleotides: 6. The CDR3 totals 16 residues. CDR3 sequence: CAWSTGQGDYTDTQYF. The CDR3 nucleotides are TGTGCCTGGAGTACGGGACAGGGGGATTACACAGATACGCAGTATTTT.

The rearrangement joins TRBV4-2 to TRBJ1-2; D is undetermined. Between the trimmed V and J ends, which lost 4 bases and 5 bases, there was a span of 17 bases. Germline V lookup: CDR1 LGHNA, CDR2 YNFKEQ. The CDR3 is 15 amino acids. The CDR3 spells CASSPADSLRYGYTF. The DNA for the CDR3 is TGTGCCAGCAGCCCGGCCGACTCCCTAAGATATGGCTACACCTTC.

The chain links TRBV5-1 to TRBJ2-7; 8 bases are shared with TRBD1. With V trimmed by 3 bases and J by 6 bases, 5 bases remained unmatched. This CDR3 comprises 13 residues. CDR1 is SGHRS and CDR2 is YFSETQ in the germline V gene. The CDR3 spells CASSSGQGGEQYF. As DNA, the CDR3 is TGCGCCAGCAGCTCTGGACAGGGAGGCGAGCAGTACTTC.

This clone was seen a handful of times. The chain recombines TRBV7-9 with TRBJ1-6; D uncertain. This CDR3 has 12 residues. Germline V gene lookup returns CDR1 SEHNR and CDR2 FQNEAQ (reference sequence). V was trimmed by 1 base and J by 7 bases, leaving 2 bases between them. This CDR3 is CASSLENSPLHF. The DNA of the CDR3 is TGTGCCAGCAGCTTAGAAAATTCACCCCTCCACTTT. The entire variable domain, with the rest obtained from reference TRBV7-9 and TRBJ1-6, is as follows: DTGVSQNPRHKITKRGQNVTFRCDPISEHNRLYWYRQTLGQGPEFLTYFQNEAQLEKSRLLSDRFSAERPKGSFSTLEIQRTEQGDSAMYLCASSLENSPLHFGNGTRLTVT.

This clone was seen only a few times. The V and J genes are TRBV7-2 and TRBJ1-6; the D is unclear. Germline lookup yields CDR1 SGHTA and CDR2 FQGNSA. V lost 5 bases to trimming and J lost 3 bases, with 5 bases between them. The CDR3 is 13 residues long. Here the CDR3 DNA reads TGTGCCAGCAGCCTCAGCTATAATTCACCCCTCCACTTT. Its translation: CASSLSYNSPLHF.

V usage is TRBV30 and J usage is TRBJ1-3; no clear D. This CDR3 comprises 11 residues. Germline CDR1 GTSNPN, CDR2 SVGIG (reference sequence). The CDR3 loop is CAKARGNTIYF. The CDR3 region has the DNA TGTGCGAAAGCGAGAGGAAACACCATATATTTT. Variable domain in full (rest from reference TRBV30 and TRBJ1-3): SQTIHQWPATLVQPVGSPLSLECTVEGTSNPNLYWYRQAAGRGLQLLFYSVGIGQISSEVPQNLSASRPQDRQFILSSKKLLLSDSGFYLCAKARGNTIYFGEGSWLTVV.

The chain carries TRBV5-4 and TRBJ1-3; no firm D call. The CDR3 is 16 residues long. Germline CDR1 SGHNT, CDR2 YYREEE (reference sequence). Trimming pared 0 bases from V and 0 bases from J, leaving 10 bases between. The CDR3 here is CASSLVGGSSGNTIYF. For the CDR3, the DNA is TGTGCCAGCAGCTTGGTGGGCGGGAGCTCTGGAAACACCATATATTTT. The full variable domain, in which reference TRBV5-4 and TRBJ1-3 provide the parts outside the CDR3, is ETGVTQSPTHLIKTRGQQVTLRCSSQSGHNTVSWYQQALGQGPQFIFQYYREEENGRGNFPPRFSGLQFPNYSSELNVNALELDDSALYLCASSLVGGSSGNTIYFGEGSWLTVV.

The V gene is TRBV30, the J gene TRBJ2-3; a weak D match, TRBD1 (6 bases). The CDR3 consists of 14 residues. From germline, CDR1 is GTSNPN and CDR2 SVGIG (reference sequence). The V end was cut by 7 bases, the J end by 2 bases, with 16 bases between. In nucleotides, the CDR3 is TGTGCCTCCGGACAGCTACCTTCCACAGATACGCAGTATTTT. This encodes CASGQLPSTDTQYF.